The 26 T cell receptor beta chains below were found in one sample sequenced in a study of graft-versus-host responses after intestinal transplantation. Here immunoSEQ multiplex PCR was the method, and the copy in TCRdb shows in-frame clones only, minus some. The sample holds some 100,000 clones, approximately 92% seen once. These TCRs are of unknown antigen specificity. Sample: unstimulated CD8+ T cells sorted from spleen or lymph node cells, taken before transplant. These receptors were taken from a human donor who was the organ donor for an intestinal transplant.

The chain employs TRBV7-9 and TRBJ2-7, with D possibly being TRBD1 (6 bases). The germline V and J ends were trimmed by 3 bases and 6 bases, with 12 bases remaining between them. The germline V gene encodes CDR1 SEHNR and CDR2 FQNEAQ (reference sequence). The CDR3 totals 13 residues. Here the CDR3 DNA reads TGTGCCAGCAGCTTTACACAGGGTCTCGAGCAGTACTTC. Encoded protein: CASSFTQGLEQYF.

The CDR3 bases are TGTGCCAGCAGTCCCCAGCGGTGGCCCTACGAGCAGTACTTC. Its translation is CASSPQRWPYEQYF. V gene TRBV28 combines with J gene TRBJ2-7; possible D gene TRBD2, 5 bases. The V gene's germline CDR1 is MDHEN and CDR2 SYDVKM. The CDR3 is made up of 14 amino acids. V was clipped by 5 bases and J by 2 bases, with 13 bases between them.

The gene calls are TRBV6-1 and TRBJ2-5, with TRBD2 matching 10 bases. The last part of the DNA fits TRBJ2-7 better; the J call may be wrong. Per the germline V gene, CDR1 is MNHNS and CDR2 is SASEGT. The length of the CDR3 is 14 residues. This CDR3 reads CASKLLAGAYEQYF. The CDR3, as DNA: TGTGCCAGCAAACTGCTAGCGGGGGCCTACGAGCAGTACTTC.

The chain joins TRBV27 to TRBJ2-7; D is uncertain. This CDR3 spans 14 amino acids. Between the trimmed V and J ends, which lost 0 bases and 4 bases, there was a span of 10 bases. From germline, CDR1 is MNHEY and CDR2 SMNVEV (reference sequence). The CDR3 nucleotides read TGTGCCAGCAGTTTATCTGGCTCCCCTTACGAGCAGTACTTC. Amino acid sequence: CASSLSGSPYEQYF.

Written as DNA, the CDR3 is TGCGCCAGCAGCTCAGACAGGGGGGCCACTGAAGCTTTCTTT. This encodes CASSSDRGATEAFF. The gene calls are TRBV5-1 and TRBJ1-1; 9 bases fit TRBD1. Germline V gene data show CDR1 as SGHRS and CDR2 as YFSETQ. CDR3 length: 14 amino acids. V lost 3 bases, J lost 4 bases, and 4 bases stayed unmatched.

This chain connects TRBV7-9 to TRBJ2-7; D is ambiguous. From germline, CDR1 is SEHNR and CDR2 FQNEAQ (reference sequence). Between the trimmed V and J ends, which lost 0 bases and 6 bases, there was a span of 9 bases. The CDR3 is made up of 13 amino acids. Here the CDR3 reads CASSLATSSEQYF. CDR3 DNA: TGTGCCAGCAGCTTAGCGACTTCTTCCGAGCAGTACTTC.

V is TRBV19 and J is TRBJ2-3, with 7 nucleotides matching TRBD1. The V gene's germline CDR1 is LNHDA and CDR2 SQIVND (reference sequence). J was trimmed by 4 bases and V by 6 bases; bases with no gene match: 13. The CDR3 runs to 16 residues. The CDR3, as DNA: TGTGCCAGTAGCCACAGGGCGACAGGGCTGGCAGATACGCAGTATTTT. It specifies CASSHRATGLADTQYF.

The rearrangement links TRBV7-9 to TRBJ2-7; D is undetermined. The germline CDR1 and CDR2 sequences are SEHNR and FQNEAQ (reference sequence). CDR3 size: 15 residues. Trimming pared 1 base from V and 0 bases from J, leaving 10 bases between. CDR3 DNA: TGTGCCAGCAGCTTAGAAGGAGCGAGCTCCTACGAGCAGTACTTC. Its protein is CASSLEGASSYEQYF.

This rearrangement joins TRBV9 to TRBJ2-3; 12 positions agree with TRBD2. The CDR3 totals 20 residues. CDR1 is SGDLS, CDR2 YYNGEE, per germline. V dropped 0 bases and J dropped 2; count of bases not matched to a gene: 13. The DNA of the CDR3 is TGTGCCAGCAGCGTAGGGCTTCTGGCTAGCGGGAGGGGGAACACAGATACGCAGTATTTT. Translating gives CASSVGLLASGRGNTDTQYF.

The chain combines TRBV12-5 with TRBJ1-2; the D is unclear. V lost 6 bases and J 8 bases, leaving 16 bases between the germline ends. This CDR3 has 13 residues. Germline CDR1 and CDR2: LGHNT and FRNRAP. The CDR3 region has the DNA TGTGCTAGTGGCCCAGAGTTGCGGGGAGGCTACACCTTC. Protein product: CASGPELRGGYTF. Full variable domain (remainder filled in from reference TRBV12-5 and TRBJ1-2): DARVTQTPRHKVTEMGQEVTMRCQPILGHNTVFWYRQTMMQGLELLAYFRNRAPLDDSGMPKDRFSAEMPDATLATLKIQPSEPRDSAVYFCASGPELRGGYTFGSGTRLTVV.

The chain is built from TRBV11-2 and TRBJ2-3; no reliable D call. Germline V lookup: CDR1 SGHAT, CDR2 FQNNGV. Trimming took off 7 bases at V and 0 bases at J, with 5 bases between the two ends. The CDR3 length is 12 residues. CDR3 bases: TGTGCCAGCACGCTAAGCACAGATACGCAGTATTTT. Amino acid sequence: CASTLSTDTQYF.

The chain couples TRBV18 to TRBJ2-7, with a tentative D call TRBD1 (8 bases). V was clipped by 4 bases and J by 2 bases, with 15 bases between them. Germline loops: CDR1 KGHSH, CDR2 LQKENI. The CDR3 consists of 15 residues. The CDR3: CASSREGTGAYEQYF. The CDR3 DNA sequence: TGTGCCAGCTCACGGGAGGGGACAGGAGCCTACGAGCAGTACTTC. The full variable domain, rest sourced from reference TRBV18 and TRBJ2-7, is NAGVMQNPRHLVRRRGQEARLRCSPMKGHSHVYWYRQLPEEGLKFMVYLQKENIIDESGMPKERFSAEFPKEGPSILRIQQVVRGDSAAYFCASSREGTGAYEQYFGPGTRLTVT.

The rearrangement uses TRBV5-6 and TRBJ1-4, with TRBD1 matching over 9 bases. Losses at the gene ends were 2 bases for V and 7 bases for J; bases not matched to a gene: 3. Germline V lookup: CDR1 SGHDT, CDR2 YYEEEE. The CDR3 extends over 14 amino acids. CDR3 protein: CASSFGQGSEKLFF. The CDR3 DNA reads TGTGCCAGCAGCTTTGGACAGGGGTCTGAAAAACTGTTTTTT.

The chain uses TRBV9 and TRBJ1-2; a weak D match, TRBD1 (6 bases). The CDR3 spans 17 residues. V lost 3 bases, J lost 1 base, and 19 bases lay in between. Germline V gives CDR1 SGDLS, CDR2 YYNGEE. For the CDR3, the DNA is TGTGCCAGCAGCGCGGCCGGCGCGGGGGCGGATAACTATGGCTACACCTTC. Its protein product is CASSAAGAGADNYGYTF. The full variable domain, its missing parts supplied by reference TRBV9 and TRBJ1-2, is DSGVTQTPKHLITATGQRVTLRCSPRSGDLSVYWYQQSLDQGLQFLIQYYNGEERAKGNILERFSAQQFPDLHSELNLSSLELGDSALYFCASSAAGAGADNYGYTFGSGTRLTVV.

The chain recombines TRBV7-9 with TRBJ2-1, with D uncertain. The CDR3 has 14 residues. CDR1 and CDR2 from the germline V gene are SEHNR and FQNEAQ (reference sequence). V was trimmed by 3 bases and J by 6 bases, leaving 12 bases between them. The DNA of the CDR3 is TGTGCCAGCAGCTTCTCCCTAACAGCCAATGAGCAGTTCTTC. It specifies CASSFSLTANEQFF.

This clone appeared once. The rearrangement links TRBV4-1 to TRBJ2-7, with D tentatively TRBD1 (5 bases). V was pared by 8 bases and J by 2 bases, with 19 bases between. The CDR3 totals 15 residues. The germline V gene encodes CDR1 MGHRA and CDR2 YSYEKL. The CDR3 spells CASQDIHQGTYEQYF. The CDR3 coding sequence is TGCGCCAGCCAGGACATCCATCAAGGAACCTACGAGCAGTACTTC.

The rearrangement uses TRBV13 and TRBJ1-6; 7 nucleotides agree with TRBD1. V lost 5 bases and J lost 8; bases outside the gene matches: 9. This CDR3 has 15 amino acids. Per the germline V gene, CDR1 is PRHDT and CDR2 is FYEKMQ (reference sequence). CDR3 amino acids: CASSHYRDRDSPLHF. CDR3 nucleotides: TGTGCCAGCAGCCATTACCGGGACAGAGATTCACCCCTCCACTTT.

This clone was counted once. The chain combines TRBV7-3 with TRBJ2-1; a possible D gene is TRBD2 (7 bases). CDR1 and CDR2 (germline): SGHTA, FQGTGA. The germline V and J ends were trimmed by 1 base and 7 bases, with 17 bases remaining between them. The CDR3 has 16 amino acids. This chain's CDR3 is CASSLMGGGTKNEQFF. The CDR3 DNA follows: TGTGCCAGCAGCTTAATGGGGGGCGGGACTAAGAATGAGCAGTTCTTC. The full variable domain, completed using reference TRBV7-3 and TRBJ2-1, is GAGVSQTPSNKVTEKGKYVELRCDPISGHTALYWYRQSLGQGPEFLIYFQGTGAADDSGLPNDRFFAVRPEGSVSTLKIQRTERGDSAVYLCASSLMGGGTKNEQFFGPGTRLTVL.

CDR3 sequence reads: CASSSTGGIPYEQYF. In DNA, the CDR3 is TGTGCCAGCAGTTCGACAGGGGGCATTCCCTACGAGCAGTACTTC. The rearrangement uses TRBV27 and TRBJ2-7, with TRBD1 matching 10 bases. From germline, CDR1 is MNHEY and CDR2 SMNVEV (reference sequence). The CDR3 length is 15 residues. After removal of 4 bases from V and 2 bases from J, the junction contained 5 bases not matched to a gene.

The V call is TRBV2, the J call TRBJ2-3; a weak D match, TRBD2 (6 bases). V gave up 4 bases and J gave up 5 bases, with 22 bases separating them. The CDR3 is made up of 17 amino acids. Germline values: CDR1 SNHLY, CDR2 FYNNEI. CDR3: CASSARRLVRREDTQYF. As DNA, the CDR3 is TGTGCCAGCAGTGCCCGCCGACTAGTCCGGAGGGAAGATACGCAGTATTTT. The whole variable domain, remainder taken from reference TRBV2 and TRBJ2-3, is EPEVTQTPSHQVTQMGQEVILRCVPISNHLYFYWYRQILGQKVEFLVSFYNNEISEKSEIFDDQFSVERPDGSNFTLKIRSTKLEDSAMYFCASSARRLVRREDTQYFGPGTRLTVL.

This sequence joins TRBV6-1 and TRBJ1-2, with 9 bases identical to TRBD1. CDR3 length: 13 amino acids. Germline V gene sequence: CDR1 MNHNS, CDR2 SASEGT. The ends lost 6 bases at V and 3 bases at J; junction bases unmatched: 2. CDR3 nucleotides: TGTGCCAGCAGGCGGACAGGGGACTATGGCTACACCTTC. It encodes CASRRTGDYGYTF.

This clone was seen only once. The DNA for the CDR3 is TGTGCCAGCAGCCGTTTTGGGGCAAGTGGGTCAAATAAGGATCAAGAGACCCAGTACTTC. Amino acids: CASSRFGASGSNKDQETQYF. The chain couples TRBV28 to TRBJ2-5; tentatively, D is TRBD1 (5 bases). Trimming removed 6 bases from V and 2 bases from J, with 31 bases in between. CDR3 length: 20 residues. The germline V gene has CDR1 MDHEN and CDR2 SYDVKM. Full variable domain (remainder filled in from reference TRBV28 and TRBJ2-5): DVKVTQSSRYLVKRTGEKVFLECVQDMDHENMFWYRQDPGLGLRLIYFSYDVKMKEKGDIPEGYSVSREKKERFSLILESASTNQTSMYLCASSRFGASGSNKDQETQYFGPGTRLLVL.

This sequence joins TRBV20-1 and TRBJ2-1; D perhaps matches TRBD2 (5 bases). Germline V lookup: CDR1 DFQATT, CDR2 SNEGSKA (reference sequence). The CDR3 runs 11 residues. Trimming removed 5 bases from V and 9 bases from J, with 11 bases in between. CDR3: CSAQEVGEQFF. CDR3 bases: TGCAGTGCTCAGGAGGTGGGTGAGCAGTTCTTC.

The chain joins TRBV18 to TRBJ2-3; TRBD2 agrees at 9 bases. CDR1 and CDR2 from the germline V gene are KGHSH and LQKENI. With 5 bases clipped from V and 0 bases from J, the junction kept 9 bases outside the gene matches. The CDR3 is 17 amino acids. CDR3 region: CASSASTSGTSTDTQYF. CDR3 coding DNA: TGTGCCAGCTCAGCCTCGACTAGCGGAACTAGCACAGATACGCAGTATTTT.

This chain connects TRBV10-3 to TRBJ2-7, with D possibly TRBD1 on 6 matching bases. The germline V and J ends were trimmed by 4 bases and 0 bases, with 16 bases remaining between them. Germline V lookup: CDR1 ENHRY, CDR2 SYGVKD. The CDR3 runs 16 residues. The CDR3 DNA reads TGTGCCATCAGTGTAGTCATGGGGGCCCACTCCTACGAGCAGTACTTC. It yields the protein CAISVVMGAHSYEQYF.

The chain couples TRBV5-1 to TRBJ1-4; D may be TRBD1 (5 bases). This CDR3 contains 17 residues. V lost 1 base and J 0 bases, leaving 13 bases between the germline ends. The germline gives CDR1 SGHRS, CDR2 YFSETQ. CDR3 in DNA: TGCGCCAGCAGCTTGACCCCCTGGGGCGCAACTAATGAAAAACTGTTTTTT. This encodes CASSLTPWGATNEKLFF.